The T cell receptor (beta chain) under discussion was sequenced for a study of control samples from healthy donors and cancer patients. The V end lost 4 bases, the J end lost 6 bases, and 14 bases lay between the germline ends. This CDR3 is built from 14 residues. The germline CDR1 and CDR2 sequences are SGHRS and YFSETQ. The repertoire was sequenced with immunoSEQ multiplex PCR; TCRdb's copy has only in-frame clones and lacks some. The data show more than 50,000 clones, approximately 95% seen once. The clonotype was recovered from a woman aged 18-29 years in good health. The sequencing input was blood. This sequence joins TRBV5-1 and TRBJ2-1, with D possibly being TRBD1 or TRBD2 (5 bases each). The CDR3 DNA follows: TGCGCCAGCAGCCTCCCCCGGGGCCGCAATGAGCAGTTCTTC. As protein: CASSLPRGRNEQFF.